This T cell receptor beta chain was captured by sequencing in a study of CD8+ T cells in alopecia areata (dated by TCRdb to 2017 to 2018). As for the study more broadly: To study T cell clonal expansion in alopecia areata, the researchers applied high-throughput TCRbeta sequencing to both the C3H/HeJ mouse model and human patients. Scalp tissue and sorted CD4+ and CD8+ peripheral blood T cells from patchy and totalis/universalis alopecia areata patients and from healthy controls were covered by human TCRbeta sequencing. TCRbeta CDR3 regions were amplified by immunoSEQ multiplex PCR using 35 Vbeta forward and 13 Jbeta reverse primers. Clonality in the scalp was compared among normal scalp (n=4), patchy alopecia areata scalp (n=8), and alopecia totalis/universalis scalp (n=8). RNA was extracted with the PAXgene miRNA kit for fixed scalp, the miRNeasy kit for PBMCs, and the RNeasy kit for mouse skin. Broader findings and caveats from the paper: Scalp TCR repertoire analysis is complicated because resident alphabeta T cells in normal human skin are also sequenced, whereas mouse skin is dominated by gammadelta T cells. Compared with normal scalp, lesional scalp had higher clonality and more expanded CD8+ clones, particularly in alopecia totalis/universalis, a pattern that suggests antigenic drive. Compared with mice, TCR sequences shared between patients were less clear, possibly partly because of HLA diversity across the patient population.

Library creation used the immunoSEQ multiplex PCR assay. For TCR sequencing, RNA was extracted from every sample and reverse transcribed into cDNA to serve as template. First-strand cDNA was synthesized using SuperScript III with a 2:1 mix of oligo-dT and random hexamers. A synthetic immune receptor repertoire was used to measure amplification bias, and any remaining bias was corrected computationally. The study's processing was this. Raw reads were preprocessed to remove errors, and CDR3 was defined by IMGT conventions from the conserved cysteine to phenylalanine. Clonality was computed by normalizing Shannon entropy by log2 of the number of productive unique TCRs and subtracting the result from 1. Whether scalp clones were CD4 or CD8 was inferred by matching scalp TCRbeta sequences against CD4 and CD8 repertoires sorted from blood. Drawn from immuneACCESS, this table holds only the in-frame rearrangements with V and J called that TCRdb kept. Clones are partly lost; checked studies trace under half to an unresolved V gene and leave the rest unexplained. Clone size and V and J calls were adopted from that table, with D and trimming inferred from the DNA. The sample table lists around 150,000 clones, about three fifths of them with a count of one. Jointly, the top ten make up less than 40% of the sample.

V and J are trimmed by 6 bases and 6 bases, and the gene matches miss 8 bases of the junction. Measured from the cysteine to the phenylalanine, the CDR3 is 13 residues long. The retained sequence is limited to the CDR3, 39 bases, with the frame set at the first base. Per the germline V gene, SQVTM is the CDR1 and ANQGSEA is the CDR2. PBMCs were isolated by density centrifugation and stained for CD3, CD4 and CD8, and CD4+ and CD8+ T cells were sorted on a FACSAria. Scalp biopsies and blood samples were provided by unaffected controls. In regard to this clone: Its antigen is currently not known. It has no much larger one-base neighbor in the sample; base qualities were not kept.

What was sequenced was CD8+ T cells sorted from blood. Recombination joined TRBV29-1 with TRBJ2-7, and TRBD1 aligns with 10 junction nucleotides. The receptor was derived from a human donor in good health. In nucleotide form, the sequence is TGCAGCGTCCCGGGGACAGGGGCGGGCGAGCAGTACTTC. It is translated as CSVPGTGAGEQYF.